The subject of this entry is one T cell receptor (beta chain). In the authors' workflow: Estimation of nucleated cell counts relied on the amplification of reference gene primers. The method was immunoSEQ multiplex PCR; TCRdb's version includes in-frame clones alone and lacks a portion of them. The V and J calls and clone size are taken from that table; D and trimming were inferred from the DNA. The sample consists of some 200,000 clones, 84% of them appearing once. Trimming took 4 bases from V and 3 from J, leaving 16 bases between them. CDR3 length equals 16 residues. The germline V gene has CDR1 LGHNT and CDR2 FRNRAP. The data originate from a study of blood T cell repertoires in COVID-19. Study at large: Sites across the United States, Italy and Spain contributed samples from acute and convalescent COVID-19. PBMCs, B-cell-depleted T cells, or T cells were the source of the cDNA or gDNA that made up the material.

The chain joins TRBV12-5 to TRBJ1-5; possibly TRBD1 for D (6 bases). The clonotype comes from an older woman who had recovered from COVID-19. Input material: peripheral blood. CDR3 protein: CASGSTGFLSNQPQHF. The CDR3 nucleotides read TGTGCTAGTGGTTCTACAGGGTTCCTCTCCAATCAGCCCCAGCATTTT.